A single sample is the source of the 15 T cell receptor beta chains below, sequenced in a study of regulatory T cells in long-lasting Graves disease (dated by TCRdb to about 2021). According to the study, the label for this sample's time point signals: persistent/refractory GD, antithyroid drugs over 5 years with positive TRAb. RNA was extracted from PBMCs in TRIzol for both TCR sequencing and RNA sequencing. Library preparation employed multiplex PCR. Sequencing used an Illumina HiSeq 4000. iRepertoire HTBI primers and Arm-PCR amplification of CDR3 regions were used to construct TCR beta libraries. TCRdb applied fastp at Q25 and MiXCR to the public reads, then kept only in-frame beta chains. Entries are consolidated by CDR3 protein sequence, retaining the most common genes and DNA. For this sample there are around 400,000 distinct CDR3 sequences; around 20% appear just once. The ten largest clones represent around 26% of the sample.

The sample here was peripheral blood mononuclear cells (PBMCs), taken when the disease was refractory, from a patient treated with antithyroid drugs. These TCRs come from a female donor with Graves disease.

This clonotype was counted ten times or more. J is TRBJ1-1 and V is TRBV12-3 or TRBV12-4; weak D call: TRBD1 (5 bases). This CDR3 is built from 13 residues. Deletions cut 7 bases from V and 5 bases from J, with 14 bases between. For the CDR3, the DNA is TGTGCCAGCACCCTAAGCAGGGTGACTGAAGCTTTCTTT. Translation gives CASTLSRVTEAFF.

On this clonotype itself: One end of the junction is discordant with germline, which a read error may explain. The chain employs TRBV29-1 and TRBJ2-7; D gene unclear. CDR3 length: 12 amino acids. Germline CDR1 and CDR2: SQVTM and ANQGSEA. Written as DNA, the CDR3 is TGCGGCGTTAGGGTGGGGTCCTACGAGCAGTACTTC. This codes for CGVRVGSYEQYF.

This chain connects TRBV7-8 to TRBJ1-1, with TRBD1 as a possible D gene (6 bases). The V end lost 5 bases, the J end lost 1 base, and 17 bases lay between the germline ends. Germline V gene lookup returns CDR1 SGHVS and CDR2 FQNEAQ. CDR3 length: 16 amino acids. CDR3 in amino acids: CASSPPGGARNTEAFF. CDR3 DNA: TGTGCCAGCAGCCCCCCGGGGGGGGCGAGGAACACTGAAGCTTTCTTT. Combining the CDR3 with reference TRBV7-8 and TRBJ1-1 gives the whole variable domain GAGVSQSPRYKVAKRGQDVALRCDPISGHVSLFWYQQALGQGPEFLTYFQNEAQLDKSGLPSDRFFAERPEGSVSTLKIQRTQQEDSAVYLCASSPPGGARNTEAFFGQGTRLTVV.

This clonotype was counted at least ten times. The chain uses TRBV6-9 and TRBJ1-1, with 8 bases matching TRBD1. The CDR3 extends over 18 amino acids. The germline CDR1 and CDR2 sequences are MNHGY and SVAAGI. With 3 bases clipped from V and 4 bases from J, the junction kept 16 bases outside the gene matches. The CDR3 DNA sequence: TGTGCCAGCAGTTACTTTAGGCTACAGGGGGGAAGGTTCACTGAAGCTTTCTTT. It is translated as CASSYFRLQGGRFTEAFF.

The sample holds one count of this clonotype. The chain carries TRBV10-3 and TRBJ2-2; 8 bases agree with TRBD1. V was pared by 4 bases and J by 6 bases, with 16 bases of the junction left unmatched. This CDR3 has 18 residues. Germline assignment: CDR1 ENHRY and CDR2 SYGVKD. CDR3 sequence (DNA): TGTGCCATCAGTGCCCCAGCATCCGGACAGGGTCTGGCCGGGGAGCTGTTTTTT. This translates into CAISAPASGQGLAGELFF.

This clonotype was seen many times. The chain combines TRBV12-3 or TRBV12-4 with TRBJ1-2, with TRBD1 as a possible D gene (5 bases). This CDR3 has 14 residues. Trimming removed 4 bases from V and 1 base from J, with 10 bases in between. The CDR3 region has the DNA TGTGCCAGCAGTTCCTATGGGGGTAACTATGGCTACACCTTC. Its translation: CASSSYGGNYGYTF.

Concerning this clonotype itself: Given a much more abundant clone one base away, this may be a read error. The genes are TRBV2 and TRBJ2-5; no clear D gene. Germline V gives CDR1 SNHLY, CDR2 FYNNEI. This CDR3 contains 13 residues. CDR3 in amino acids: CASSVRRQEAQYF. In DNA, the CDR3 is TGTGCCAGCAGTGTTCGCAGACAAGAGGCCCAGTACTTC.

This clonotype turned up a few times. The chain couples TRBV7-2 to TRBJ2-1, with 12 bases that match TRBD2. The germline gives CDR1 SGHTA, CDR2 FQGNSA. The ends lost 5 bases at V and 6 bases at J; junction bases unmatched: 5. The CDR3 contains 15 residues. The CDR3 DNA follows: TGTGCCAGCAGCCCACCGGGACTAGCGGGCAATGAGCAGTTCTTC. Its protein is CASSPPGLAGNEQFF.

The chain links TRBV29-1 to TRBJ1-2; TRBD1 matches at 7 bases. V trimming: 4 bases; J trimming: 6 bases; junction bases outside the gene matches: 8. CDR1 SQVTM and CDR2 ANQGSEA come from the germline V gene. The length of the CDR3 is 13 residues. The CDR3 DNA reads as TGCAGCGTTGGCCCAGGGGGGGCTAATGGCTACACCTTC. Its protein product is CSVGPGGANGYTF. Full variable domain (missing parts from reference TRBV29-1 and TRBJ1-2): SAVISQKPSRDICQRGTSLTIQCQVDSQVTMMFWYRQQPGQSLTLIATANQGSEATYESGFVIDKFPISRPNLTFSTLTVSNMSPEDSSIYLCSVGPGGANGYTFGSGTRLTVV.

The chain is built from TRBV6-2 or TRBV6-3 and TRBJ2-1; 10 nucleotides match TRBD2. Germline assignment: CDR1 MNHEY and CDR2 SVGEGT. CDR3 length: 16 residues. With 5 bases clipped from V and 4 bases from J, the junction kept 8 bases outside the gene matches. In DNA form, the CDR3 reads TGTGCCAGCAGTCTAGCGGGAGTCCTCCGGTACAATGAGCAGTTCTTC. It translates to CASSLAGVLRYNEQFF.

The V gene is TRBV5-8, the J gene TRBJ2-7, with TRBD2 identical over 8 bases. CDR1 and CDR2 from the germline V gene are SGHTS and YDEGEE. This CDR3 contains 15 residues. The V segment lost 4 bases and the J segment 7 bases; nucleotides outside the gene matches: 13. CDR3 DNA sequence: TGTGCCAGCAGCGGAACCGGACTAGCCTCTGGAGAGCAGTACTTC. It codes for CASSGTGLASGEQYF.

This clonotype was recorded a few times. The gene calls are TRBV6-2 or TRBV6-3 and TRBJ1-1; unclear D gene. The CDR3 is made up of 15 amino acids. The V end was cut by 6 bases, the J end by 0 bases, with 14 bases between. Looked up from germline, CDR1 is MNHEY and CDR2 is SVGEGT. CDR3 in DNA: TGTGCCAGCAGCTCCGAGGCAGGAGTGAACACTGAAGCTTTCTTT. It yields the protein CASSSEAGVNTEAFF.

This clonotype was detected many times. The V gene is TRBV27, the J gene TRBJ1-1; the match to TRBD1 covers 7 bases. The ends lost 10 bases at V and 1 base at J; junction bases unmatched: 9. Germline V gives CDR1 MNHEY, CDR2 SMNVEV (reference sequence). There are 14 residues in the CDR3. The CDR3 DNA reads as TGTGCCATCCTTAAGGGGGCCCGGAACACTGAAGCTTTCTTT. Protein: CAILKGARNTEAFF.

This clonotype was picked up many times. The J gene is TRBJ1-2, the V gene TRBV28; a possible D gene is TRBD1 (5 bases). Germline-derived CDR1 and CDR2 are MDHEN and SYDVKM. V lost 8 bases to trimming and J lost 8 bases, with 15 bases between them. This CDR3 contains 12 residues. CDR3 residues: CASVYRGIGYTF. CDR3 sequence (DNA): TGTGCCAGCGTTTATCGGGGGATCGGCTACACCTTC.

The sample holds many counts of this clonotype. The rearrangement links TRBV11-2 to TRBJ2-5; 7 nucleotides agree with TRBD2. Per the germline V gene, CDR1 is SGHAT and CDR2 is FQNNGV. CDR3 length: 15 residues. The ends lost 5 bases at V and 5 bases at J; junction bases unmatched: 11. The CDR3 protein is CASSPLGGVVETQYF. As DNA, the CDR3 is TGTGCCAGCAGCCCCTTGGGGGGGGTAGTCGAGACCCAGTACTTC.